This T cell receptor beta chain was identified during a study of OX40 agonist ivuxolimab in advanced cancers. In terms of the full investigation: Ivuxolimab was an agonistic, fully human IgG2 monoclonal antibody directed against OX40 (CD134), a costimulatory receptor. Intravenous ivuxolimab was administered to patients every 2 weeks at six dose levels: 0.01, 0.1, 0.3, 1.5, 3 and 10 mg/kg. Peripheral TCRbeta sequencing was intended to test whether TCR sequence diversity was altered and clonal T-cell expansion was caused by ivuxolimab. Prior anti-PD-1, anti-PD-L1 or anti-CTLA-4 therapy was permitted, and checkpoint inhibitors had been received by roughly 42% of dose-escalation patients. The monotherapy dose-escalation portion (N of about 50 patients) of the phase I ivuxolimab trial is reported in the paper. Of the approximately 53 patients in dose escalation, some 19 had hepatocellular carcinoma, about 15 had melanoma, 9 had renal cell carcinoma and 9 had head and neck cancer. Partial responses were achieved by three dose-escalation patients, of whom one had hepatocellular carcinoma and two had cutaneous melanoma. The dose-escalation cohort was around 84% male with a mean age of approximately 60 years, ranging from 23 to 79.

Genomic DNA was isolated from the sorted cells so that the TCRbeta CDR3 region could be sequenced. The immunoSEQ Assay was used for sequencing of TCRbeta CDR3 regions. Held by TCRdb, this immuneACCESS table contains in-frame sequences only and omits some clones. Under half of the omission traces to an unresolved V gene where checked; the cause of the rest is unknown. The sample records tens of thousands of clones, approximately 75% of which are singletons. Clones ranked in the top ten supply around 2.4% of the sample. The trial excluded patients who had a history of autoimmune disease or were on systemic immunosuppression. Peripheral blood for TCR sequencing was collected from all dose cohorts at baseline, on cycle 4 day 1, and on cycle 7 day 1. The samples were drawn from a first-in-human, open-label, multicenter phase I dose-escalation trial of ivuxolimab. Adults with locally advanced or metastatic melanoma, renal cell, hepatocellular, or head and neck squamous cell carcinoma were enrolled in the trial. CD4+ and CD8+ T cells were sorted separately from peripheral blood before TCR sequencing.

About this clone: The clone's antigen remains unknown. Base quality data are lacking; no much larger clone is found one base away.

General conclusions and limits of the study: Which antigens the clonally expanded peripheral T cells were specific for was not determined. Low levels of normalized T-cell clonal expansion were also seen in some nonresponding patients. Clonal expansion of both CD4+ and CD8+ blood T cells was observed from baseline to week 6 at doses 0.1 to 3.0 mg/kg. Partial responders in the 0.1-3.0 mg/kg groups had among the lowest normalized peripheral clonal expansion, especially among CD8+ T cells. After ivuxolimab, more expanded clones were found on average in CD8+ T cells than in CD4+ T cells.

Material: CD4+ or CD8+ T cells sorted from blood, obtained in a trial of the OX40 agonist ivuxolimab. This clonotype originated in an adult with an advanced solid tumor such as melanoma, head and neck, liver or kidney cancer.

The CDR3 region: CASNIQPGQGDGYTF. The DNA reads TGTGCCAGCAATATACAACCCGGACAGGGGGACGGCTACACCTTC. In this chain, TRBV6-1 is recombined with TRBJ1-2, with 10 junctional bases fitting TRBD1. Germline trimming: 7 bases from V, 8 bases from J; junction bases outside gene matches: 13. Reading from cysteine to phenylalanine, the CDR3 counts 15 amino acids. Only the CDR3 part of the read is kept: 45 bases, read in frame from the first base. CDR1 and CDR2 were assigned from the germline V gene as MNHNS and SASEGT.